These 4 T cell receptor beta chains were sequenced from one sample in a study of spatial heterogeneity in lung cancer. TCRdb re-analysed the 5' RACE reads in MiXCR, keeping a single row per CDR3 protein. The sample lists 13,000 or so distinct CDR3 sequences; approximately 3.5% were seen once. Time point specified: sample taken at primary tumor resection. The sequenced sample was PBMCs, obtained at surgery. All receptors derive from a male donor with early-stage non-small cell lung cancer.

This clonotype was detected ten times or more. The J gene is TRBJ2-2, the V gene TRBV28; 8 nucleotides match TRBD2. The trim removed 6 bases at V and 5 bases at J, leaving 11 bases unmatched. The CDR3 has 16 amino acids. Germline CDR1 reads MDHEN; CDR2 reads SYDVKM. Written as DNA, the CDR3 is TGTGCCAGCAGCCCCGGTTTAGCGGGAAGGACCGGGGAGCTGTTTTTT. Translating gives CASSPGLAGRTGELFF.

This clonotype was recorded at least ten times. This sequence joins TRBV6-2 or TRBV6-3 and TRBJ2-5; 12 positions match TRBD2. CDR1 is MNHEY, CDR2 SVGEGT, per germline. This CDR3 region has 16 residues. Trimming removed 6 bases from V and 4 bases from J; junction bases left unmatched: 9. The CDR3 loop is CASSYRLAGGPETQYF. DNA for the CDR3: TGTGCCAGCAGCTACCGGCTAGCGGGAGGGCCAGAGACCCAGTACTTC.

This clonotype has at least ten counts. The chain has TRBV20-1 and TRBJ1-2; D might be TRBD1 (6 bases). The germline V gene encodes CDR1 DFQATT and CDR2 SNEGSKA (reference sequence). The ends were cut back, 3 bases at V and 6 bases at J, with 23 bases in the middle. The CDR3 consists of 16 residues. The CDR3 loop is CSASLWGAGKGDGYTF. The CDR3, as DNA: TGCAGTGCTAGTTTGTGGGGGGCAGGGAAGGGCGATGGCTACACCTTC.

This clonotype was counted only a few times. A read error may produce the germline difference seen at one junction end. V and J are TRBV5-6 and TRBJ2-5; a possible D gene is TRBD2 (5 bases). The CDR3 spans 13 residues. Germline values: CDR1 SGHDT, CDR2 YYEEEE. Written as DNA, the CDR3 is TGTACCAGCAGCCTGAGGTCGGGGGAGACCCAGTACTTC. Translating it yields CTSSLRSGETQYF. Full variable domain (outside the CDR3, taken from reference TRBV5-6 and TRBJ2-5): DAGVTQSPTHLIKTRGQQVTLRCSPKSGHDTVSWYQQALGQGPQFIFQYYEEEERQRGNFPDRFSGHQFPNYSSELNVNALLLGDSALYLCTSSLRSGETQYFGPGTRLLVL.